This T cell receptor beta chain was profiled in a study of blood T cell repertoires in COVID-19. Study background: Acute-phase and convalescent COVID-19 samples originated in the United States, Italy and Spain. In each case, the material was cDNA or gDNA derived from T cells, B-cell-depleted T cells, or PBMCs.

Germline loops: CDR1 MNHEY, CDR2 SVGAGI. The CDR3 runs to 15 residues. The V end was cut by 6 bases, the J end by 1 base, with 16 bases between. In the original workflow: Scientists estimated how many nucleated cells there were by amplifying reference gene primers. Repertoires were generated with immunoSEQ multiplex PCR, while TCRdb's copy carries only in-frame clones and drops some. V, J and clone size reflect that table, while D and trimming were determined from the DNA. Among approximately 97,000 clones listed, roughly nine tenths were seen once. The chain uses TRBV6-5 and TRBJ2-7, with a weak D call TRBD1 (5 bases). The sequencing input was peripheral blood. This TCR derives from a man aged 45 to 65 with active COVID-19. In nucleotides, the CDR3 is TGTGCCAGCAGAACCAGCCAACAGGTGTCCTACGAGCAGTACTTC. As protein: CASRTSQQVSYEQYF.